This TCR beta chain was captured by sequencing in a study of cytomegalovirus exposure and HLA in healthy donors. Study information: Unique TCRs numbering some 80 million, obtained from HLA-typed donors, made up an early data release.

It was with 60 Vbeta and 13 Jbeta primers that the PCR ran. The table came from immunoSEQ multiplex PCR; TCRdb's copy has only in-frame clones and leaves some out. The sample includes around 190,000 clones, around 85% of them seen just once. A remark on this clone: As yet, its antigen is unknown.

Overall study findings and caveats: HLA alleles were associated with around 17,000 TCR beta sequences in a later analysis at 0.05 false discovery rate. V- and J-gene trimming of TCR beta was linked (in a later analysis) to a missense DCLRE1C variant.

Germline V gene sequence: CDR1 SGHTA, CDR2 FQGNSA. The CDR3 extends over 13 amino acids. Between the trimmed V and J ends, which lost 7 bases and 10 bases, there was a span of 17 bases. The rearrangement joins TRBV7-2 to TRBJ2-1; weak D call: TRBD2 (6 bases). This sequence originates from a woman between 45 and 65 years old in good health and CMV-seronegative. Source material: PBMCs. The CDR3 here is CASKATRVTEQFF. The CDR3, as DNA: TGTGCCAGCAAGGCGACTAGGGTTACCGAGCAGTTCTTC.